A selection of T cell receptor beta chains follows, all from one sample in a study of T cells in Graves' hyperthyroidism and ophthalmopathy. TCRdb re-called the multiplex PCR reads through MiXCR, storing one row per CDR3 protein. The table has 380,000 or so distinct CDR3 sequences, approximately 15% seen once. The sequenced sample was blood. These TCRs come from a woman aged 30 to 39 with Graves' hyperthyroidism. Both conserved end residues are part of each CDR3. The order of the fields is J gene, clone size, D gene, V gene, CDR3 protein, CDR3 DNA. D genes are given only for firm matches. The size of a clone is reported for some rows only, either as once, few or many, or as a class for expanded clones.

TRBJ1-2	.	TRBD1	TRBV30	CAGGGPGGQIYGYTF	TGTGCGGGGGGCGGGCCTGGGGGACAGATTTATGGCTACACCTTC
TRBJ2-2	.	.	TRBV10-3	CALGLGTGELFF	TGTGCCCTGGGGCTGGGGACCGGGGAGCTGTTTTTT
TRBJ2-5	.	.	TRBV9	CASSERGHGETQYF	TGTGCCAGCAGCGAACGAGGTCATGGAGAGACCCAGTACTTC
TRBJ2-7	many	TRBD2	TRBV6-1	CANIPCGVSRTSGLGLYEQYF	TGTGCCAACATACCTTGTGGGGTTTCAAGGACTAGCGGGTTGGGCCTATACGAGCAGTACTTC
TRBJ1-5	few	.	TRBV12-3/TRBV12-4	CASSQNSYQPQHF	TGTGCCAGCAGTCAAAACTCTTATCAGCCCCAGCATTTT
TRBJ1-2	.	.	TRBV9	CASTRGNDDYGYTF	TGTGCCTCCACTAGGGGAAATGATGACTATGGCTACACCTTC
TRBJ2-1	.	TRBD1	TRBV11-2	CASSHVGQGSYNEQFF	TGCGCCAGCAGCCATGTTGGACAGGGCTCCTACAATGAGCAGTTCTTC
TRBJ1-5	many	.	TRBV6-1	CASSQGDSNQPQHF	TGTGCCAGCAGTCAGGGTGATAGCAATCAGCCCCAGCATTTT
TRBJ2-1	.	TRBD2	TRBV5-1	CASSLTGTSTHEQFF	TGCGCCAGCAGCTTGACCGGGACTAGTACCCATGAGCAGTTCTTC
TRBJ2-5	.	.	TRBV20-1	CSANNRETQYF	TGCAGTGCTAATAATAGAGAGACCCAGTACTTC
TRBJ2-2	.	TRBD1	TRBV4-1	CASSRETGVVANTGELFF	TGCGCCAGCAGCCGAGAGACAGGGGTGGTTGCGAACACCGGGGAGCTGTTTTTT
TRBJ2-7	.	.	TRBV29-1	CSAEMGAGLGEQYF	TGCAGCGCTGAAATGGGGGCCGGACTGGGGGAGCAGTACTTC
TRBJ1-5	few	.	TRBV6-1	CASSTRSYNQPQHF	TGTGCCAGCAGTACCCGTTCCTATAATCAGCCCCAGCATTTT
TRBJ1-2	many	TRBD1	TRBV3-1	CASSQADRLNGYTF	TGTGCCAGCAGCCAAGCGGACAGGTTAAATGGCTACACCTTC
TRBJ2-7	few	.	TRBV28	CASRTYSVNSYEQYF	TGTGCCAGCAGGACCTATAGCGTGAACTCCTACGAGCAGTACTTC
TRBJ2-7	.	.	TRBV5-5	CASSREFAYEQYF	TGTGCCAGCAGCCGTGAGTTTGCTTACGAGCAGTACTTC
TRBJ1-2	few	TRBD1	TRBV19	CASSGTGTGHYGYTF	TGTGCCAGTAGTGGGACCGGGACAGGGCACTATGGCTACACCTTC
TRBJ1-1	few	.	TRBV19	CASRLGDTEAFF	TGTGCGTCTAGATTGGGTGATACTGAAGCTTTCTTT
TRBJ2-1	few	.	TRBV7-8	CASSLVSGASINEQFF	TGTGCCAGCAGCTTAGTTTCTGGGGCGTCGATTAATGAGCAGTTCTTC
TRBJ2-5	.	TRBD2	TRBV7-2	CVSSDFSGTIRGTQYF	TGTGTCAGCAGCGACTTTAGCGGGACGATTCGGGGGACCCAGTACTTC
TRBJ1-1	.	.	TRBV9	CASSVDVRSTEAFF	TGTGCCAGCAGCGTAGATGTCAGGAGCACTGAAGCTTTCTTT
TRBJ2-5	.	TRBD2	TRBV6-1	CASIELASQETQYF	TGTGCCAGCATTGAACTAGCGTCACAAGAGACCCAGTACTTC
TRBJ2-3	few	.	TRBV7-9	CASSLAVGRTDTQYF	TGTGCCAGCAGCTTAGCCGTGGGCCGAACAGATACGCAGTATTTT
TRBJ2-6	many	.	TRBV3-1	CASSQGGANVLTF	TGTGCCAGCAGCCAGGGTGGGGCCAACGTCCTGACTTTC
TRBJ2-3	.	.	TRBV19	CASIVNGHRWDTQYF	TGTGCCAGTATTGTCAACGGGCACCGTTGGGATACGCAGTATTTT
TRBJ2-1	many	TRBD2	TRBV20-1	CSARDTGVAGGNGAGNEQFF	TGCAGTGCTAGAGATACAGGGGTAGCGGGAGGGAATGGCGCTGGCAATGAGCAGTTCTTC
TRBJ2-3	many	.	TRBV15	CATSRDPGSDTQYF	TGTGCCACCAGCAGAGATCCGGGTTCAGATACGCAGTATTTT
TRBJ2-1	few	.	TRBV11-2	CASSLDGRDSPLYNEQFF	TGTGCCAGCAGCTTAGATGGGAGAGACTCCCCGCTCTACAATGAGCAGTTCTTC
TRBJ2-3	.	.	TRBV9	CASSVGDSATDTQYF	TGTGCCAGCAGCGTAGGCGACAGTGCCACAGATACGCAGTATTTT
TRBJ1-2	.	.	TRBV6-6	CASSYYPYGYTF	TGTGCCAGCAGTTACTACCCCTATGGCTACACCTTC
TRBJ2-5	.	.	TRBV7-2	CAGARGVRETQYF	TGTGCCGGGGCACGAGGGGTCCGCGAGACCCAGTACTTC
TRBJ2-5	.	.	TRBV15	CATSRRILQGNLETQYF	TGTGCCACCAGCAGACGAATACTACAGGGAAATTTAGAGACCCAGTACTTC
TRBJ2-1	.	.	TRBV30	CAWTPGTHNEQFF	TGTGCCTGGACACCCGGGACTCACAATGAGCAGTTCTTC
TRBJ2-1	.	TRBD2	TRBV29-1	CSVDLAGGFNNEQFF	TGCAGCGTTGATTTGGCGGGGGGTTTTAACAATGAGCAGTTCTTC
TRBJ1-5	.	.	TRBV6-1	CASSEGRQHNQPQHF	TGTGCCAGCAGTGAAGGCAGACAGCACAATCAGCCCCAGCATTTT
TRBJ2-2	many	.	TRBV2	CASSSYGDTGELFF	TGTGCCAGCAGTTCTTACGGCGACACCGGGGAGCTGTTTTTT
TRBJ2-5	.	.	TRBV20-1	CSARLPPGETQYF	TGCAGTGCTCGTCTCCCCCCTGGGGAGACCCAGTACTTC